The clone carrying this T cell receptor (beta chain) was observed a few times. The V gene's germline CDR1 is SGHAT and CDR2 FQNNGV. CDR3 length equals 15 residues. V lost 2 bases, J lost 10 bases, and 9 bases stayed unmatched. Per the original methods: Cell counts per sample came from amplifying reference gene primers. Generated by immunoSEQ multiplex PCR, the TCRdb table keeps only in-frame clones and is missing some. V, J and clone size were drawn from that table, and D and trimming were deduced from the DNA. The sample records approximately 390,000 clones, roughly 87% being singletons. The entry originates in a study of blood T cell repertoires in COVID-19. Overall study context: Sources were T cells, B-cell-depleted T cells, or PBMCs; the material itself was cDNA or gDNA.

Enrollees, about 18 to 100 years old, lived in 24 US areas. Participant reports of clinical history set cohort assignment. Sequencing was done on a sample of PBMCs or T cells enriched from blood (not recorded which). This sequence was found in a woman in her 40s with acute COVID-19. The chain employs TRBV11-2 and TRBJ2-1, with 9 nucleotides matching TRBD2. CDR3 DNA sequence: TGTGCCAGCAGCTTAAATCAGCGGGGGGATCGGGAGCAGTTCTTC. Protein sequence: CASSLNQRGDREQFF. The entire variable domain, with the rest obtained from reference TRBV11-2 and TRBJ2-1, is as follows: EAGVAQSPRYKIIEKRQSVAFWCNPISGHATLYWYQQILGQGPKLLIQFQNNGVVDDSQLPKDRFSAERLKGVDSTLKIQPAKLEDSAVYLCASSLNQRGDREQFFGPGTRLTVL.